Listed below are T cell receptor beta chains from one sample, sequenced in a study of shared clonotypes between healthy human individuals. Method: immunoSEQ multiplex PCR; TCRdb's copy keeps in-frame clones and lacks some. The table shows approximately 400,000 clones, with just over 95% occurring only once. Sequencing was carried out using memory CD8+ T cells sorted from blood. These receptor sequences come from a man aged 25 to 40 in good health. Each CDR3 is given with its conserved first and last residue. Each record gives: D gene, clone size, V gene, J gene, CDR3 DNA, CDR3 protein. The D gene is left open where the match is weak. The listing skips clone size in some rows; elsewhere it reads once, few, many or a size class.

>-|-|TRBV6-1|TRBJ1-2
TGTGCCAGCAGCGCCCGGACAGATTATGGCTACACCTTC
CASSARTDYGYTF
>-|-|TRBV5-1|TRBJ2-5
TGCGCCAGCAGCTGGACCGGGACGCACCCGGGGGAGACCCAGTACTTC
CASSWTGTHPGETQYF
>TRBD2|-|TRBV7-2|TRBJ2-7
TGTGCCAGCAGCCGGACTAGCGGGGCCTACGAGCAGTACTTC
CASSRTSGAYEQYF
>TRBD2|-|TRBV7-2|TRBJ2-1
TGTGCCAGCAGCCGCCTAGCGGGCCACTACAATGAGCAGTTCTTC
CASSRLAGHYNEQFF
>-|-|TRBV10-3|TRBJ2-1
TGTGCCATCACAGGGGCAGGCTCCTACAATGAGCAGTTCTTC
CAITGAGSYNEQFF
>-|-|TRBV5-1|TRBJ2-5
TGCGCCAGCAGCTTGGCAATAGCGGAGCAAGAGACCCAGTACTTC
CASSLAIAEQETQYF
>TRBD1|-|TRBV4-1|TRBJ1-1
TGCGCCAGCAGCCAAGCGGGGGACAGGGACACTGAAGCTTTCTTT
CASSQAGDRDTEAFF
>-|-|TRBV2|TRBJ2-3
TGTGCCAGCAGTGCATGGACAGTCACAGATACGCAGTATTTT
CASSAWTVTDTQYF
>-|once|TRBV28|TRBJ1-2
TGTGCCAGCAGTTTATCCACAGCTACTAACTATGGCTACACCTTC
CASSLSTATNYGYTF
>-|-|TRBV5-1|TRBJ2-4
TGCGCCAGCAGCTTAGAATGGGGAATTCAGTACTTC
CASSLEWGIQYF
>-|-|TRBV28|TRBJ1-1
TGTGCCAGCAGTTTAGTCTACACTGAAGCTTTCTTT
CASSLVYTEAFF
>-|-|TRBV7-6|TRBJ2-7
TGTGCCAGCAGCAAAGTCCGCAGCTCTAGGGAGCAGTACTTC
CASSKVRSSREQYF
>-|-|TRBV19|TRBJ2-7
TGTGCCAGTAGTATAAGAACAGGGTTCTACGAGCAGTACTTC
CASSIRTGFYEQYF
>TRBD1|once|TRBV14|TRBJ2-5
TGTGCCAGCAGCTTTCGGACAGGACAAGAGACCCAGTACTTC
CASSFRTGQETQYF
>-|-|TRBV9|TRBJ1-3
TGTGCCAGCAGCGCCGTGAGCTCTGGAAACACCATATATTTT
CASSAVSSGNTIYF
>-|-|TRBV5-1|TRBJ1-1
TGCGCCAGCAGCTTGCAGGGGAGCATGAACACTGAAGCTTTCTTT
CASSLQGSMNTEAFF
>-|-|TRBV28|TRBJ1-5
TGTGCCAGCAGTTTATGGGTGAACAATCAGCCCCAGCATTTT
CASSLWVNNQPQHF
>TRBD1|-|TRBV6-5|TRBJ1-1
TGTGCCAGCAGTTACTCGACAGGGGGCACTGAAGCTTTCTTT
CASSYSTGGTEAFF
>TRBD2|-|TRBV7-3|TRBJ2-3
TGTGCCAGCAGCTTAGGGACTAGCGGCACAGATACGCAGTATTTT
CASSLGTSGTDTQYF
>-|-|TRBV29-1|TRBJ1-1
TGCAGCGTCGACGAGGGGGGGGAAGCTTTCTTT
CSVDEGGEAFF
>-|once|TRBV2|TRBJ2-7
TGTGCCAGCACAGCCGAAGCCTATGTCCACGAGCAGTACTTC
CASTAEAYVHEQYF